The rows below give T cell receptor beta chains drawn from one sample of a study of cytomegalovirus exposure and HLA in healthy donors. Data came from immunoSEQ multiplex PCR; TCRdb stores just in-frame clones and leaves some out. The sample lists about 180,000 clones, 77% occurring once. Source material: PBMCs. These TCRs come from a man aged 18-30 years in good health and CMV-seronegative. The CDR3 runs from the conserved cysteine through the conserved F or W. Fields, in order: clone size, J gene, V gene, D gene, CDR3 DNA, CDR3 protein. D genes are given only for firm matches. Part of the rows lack a size; the others show once, few, many or a class for expanded clones.

few	TRBJ1-6	TRBV6-1	TRBD1	TGTGCCAGCAGCCGGGACAGGGGAAATTCACCCCTCCACTTT	CASSRDRGNSPLHF
.	TRBJ2-7	TRBV5-6	TRBD1	TGTGCCAGCAGCTTGTATTCACAGGGGCCCCACGAGCAGTACTTC	CASSLYSQGPHEQYF
.	TRBJ2-7	TRBV9	TRBD1	TGTGCCAGCAGCCGTAGACAGGGACAAGGGGAGCAGTACTTC	CASSRRQGQGEQYF
.	TRBJ1-1	TRBV18	.	TGTGCCAGCTTCCAGGGGACGAACACTGAAGCTTTCTTT	CASFQGTNTEAFF
.	TRBJ1-1	TRBV30	.	TGTGCCTGGAGTGCCGGCATCTGGAACAGAGTCCGTGAAGCTTTCTTT	CAWSAGIWNRVREAFF
.	TRBJ1-2	TRBV19	TRBD1	TGTGCCAGTAGTACGGGACAGAAACTTAACTATGGCTACACCTTC	CASSTGQKLNYGYTF
.	TRBJ2-3	TRBV30	TRBD2	TGTGCCTGGAGTTGGCTAGCGGGGGGGGATAGCACAGATACGCAGTATTTT	CAWSWLAGGDSTDTQYF
.	TRBJ1-2	TRBV10-3	TRBD1	TGTGCCATCAGTCGACAGGGCCGTAACTATGGCTACACCTTC	CAISRQGRNYGYTF
.	TRBJ2-7	TRBV19	.	TGTGCCAGTAGTTACAGAATTTCTACATCCTACGAGCAGTACTTC	CASSYRISTSYEQYF
.	TRBJ1-1	TRBV20-1	.	TGCAGTGCTAGATATGGGGCGGGGGCTTTCTTT	CSARYGAGAFF
.	TRBJ2-2	TRBV7-2	TRBD2	TGTGCCAGTTTCGTAGCGGGAGGTCTCACCGGGGAGCTGTTTTTT	CASFVAGGLTGELFF
.	TRBJ2-3	TRBV27	.	TGTGCCAGCAGCCCCCCATTTTCCACAGATACGCAGTATTTT	CASSPPFSTDTQYF
.	TRBJ2-7	TRBV19	.	TGTGCCAGTAGTCCACAGGGTCAAGCCTACGAGCAGTACTTC	CASSPQGQAYEQYF
.	TRBJ1-2	TRBV7-2	.	TGTGCCAGCAGCTTAGTTCTCTTTACCGCGGCAGGGCTGTTTGGGGGCTACACCTTC	CASSLVLFTAAGLFGGYTF
.	TRBJ2-1	TRBV2	TRBD2	TGTGCCAGCAGGCGACTAGCGGGGGAGAGGTACAATGAGCAGTTCTTC	CASRRLAGERYNEQFF
few	TRBJ2-3	TRBV5-1	TRBD2	TGCGCCAGCAGCCGATGGACTAGCGCCCAGAGCGGGGATACGCAGTATTTT	CASSRWTSAQSGDTQYF
.	TRBJ1-2	TRBV6-5	TRBD1	TGTGCCAGCAGTCCCACAGGGGATGGCTACACCTTC	CASSPTGDGYTF
.	TRBJ2-3	TRBV7-9	.	TGTGCCAGCAGCCGACAGGGACTCAGCACAGATACGCAGTATTTT	CASSRQGLSTDTQYF
.	TRBJ1-1	TRBV6-5	TRBD1	TGTGCCAGCAGTTACTCGACAGGGAGGCAAGCTTTCTTT	CASSYSTGRQAFF
once	TRBJ2-5	TRBV14	TRBD2	TGTGCCAGCAGCCAAGATCTACTAGCGGGAGGCCGACAAGAGACCCAGTACTTC	CASSQDLLAGGRQETQYF
.	TRBJ1-1	TRBV7-9	.	TGTGCCAGCAGCTTAGGAGTCCAGGGGAACACTGAAGCTTTCTTT	CASSLGVQGNTEAFF
.	TRBJ2-3	TRBV7-6	TRBD2	TGTGCCAGCAGCCCCGGACTAGCGGGAAGCACAGATACGCAGTATTTT	CASSPGLAGSTDTQYF
few	TRBJ2-7	TRBV29-1	TRBD1	TGCAGCGTGGTCGGGACAGGGGGCTACGAGCAGTACTTC	CSVVGTGGYEQYF
.	TRBJ1-2	TRBV29-1	TRBD1	TGCAGCGTCGGGGACAGTAGGACTTATGGCTACACCTTC	CSVGDSRTYGYTF
.	TRBJ1-1	TRBV5-1	.	TGCGCCAGCAGCCGATACCAACCATCGGGTGAAGCTTTCTTT	CASSRYQPSGEAFF
few	TRBJ2-7	TRBV5-6	TRBD1	TGTGCCAGCAGCTACAGGGGGAGTTCCTACGAGCAGTACTTC	CASSYRGSSYEQYF
.	TRBJ2-5	TRBV9	.	TGTGCCAGCAGCCTCTCCAGTGGGGCGGGGGAGACCCAGTACTTC	CASSLSSGAGETQYF
.	TRBJ1-6	TRBV9	.	TGTGCCAGCAGCGACCGGGACTATAATTCACCCCTCCACTTT	CASSDRDYNSPLHF
.	TRBJ2-2	TRBV19	TRBD2	TGTGCCAGTAGCAAGGGCAGCGGGGGGACCGGGGAGCTGTTTTTT	CASSKGSGGTGELFF
.	TRBJ2-5	TRBV7-9	TRBD2	TGTGCCAGCAGTTCCGATGGGGTAGCGGGGGAGACCCAGTACTTC	CASSSDGVAGETQYF
.	TRBJ2-3	TRBV7-8	TRBD2	TGTGCCAGCAGCCCGCGTCGACTAGCGGGAACAGATACGCAGTATTTT	CASSPRRLAGTDTQYF
.	TRBJ2-5	TRBV10-3	.	TGTGCCATCAGTGAGCTCCCGAGGCCAGAGACCCAGTACTTC	CAISELPRPETQYF
.	TRBJ1-4	TRBV19	TRBD1	TGTGCCAGTAGTAACCAGGGGGCCCCAACTAATGAAAAACTGTTTTTT	CASSNQGAPTNEKLFF
.	TRBJ1-2	TRBV7-9	TRBD1	TGTTCCAGCAGCTTAGGAGGCGTCGAGGGACAGACCTATGGCTACACCTTC	CSSSLGGVEGQTYGYTF
.	TRBJ1-6	TRBV19	.	TGTGCCAGTAGGACAACCGGGAACAGTTCACCCCTCCACTTT	CASRTTGNSSPLHF
.	TRBJ2-3	TRBV7-3	.	TGTGCCAGCAGCCCGACAGGCAACACAGATACGCAGTATTTT	CASSPTGNTDTQYF
few	TRBJ2-3	TRBV7-9	TRBD2	TGTGCCAGCAGCCGATACGCTAGCGGGAGCACAGATACGCAGTATTTT	CASSRYASGSTDTQYF
.	TRBJ1-2	TRBV2	.	TGTGCCAGCATGGGTGGAGGGAACTATGGCTACACCTTC	CASMGGGNYGYTF
.	TRBJ2-5	TRBV7-2	.	TGTGCCAGCAGCCACGACAGCCAAGAGACCCAGTACTTC	CASSHDSQETQYF
.	TRBJ2-1	TRBV19	TRBD2	TGTGCCAGTAGTAGTAGCGGGGGGGCCTACAATGAGCAGTTCTTC	CASSSSGGAYNEQFF
.	TRBJ1-2	TRBV21-1	.	TGTGCCAGCCGCCAGCGGAGGTATGGCTACACCTTC	CASRQRRYGYTF
.	TRBJ2-5	TRBV5-6	.	TGTGCCAGCAGCTTGGTCCGGGGGCCTGGCGGGGGAGAGACCCAGTACTTC	CASSLVRGPGGGETQYF
.	TRBJ1-1	TRBV6-5	TRBD1	TGTGCCAGCAGTTACGAGGGGGCGGACACTGAAGCTTTCTTT	CASSYEGADTEAFF
.	TRBJ2-5	TRBV29-1	.	TGCAGCGTACAGGGAAGGCTTCTAGAGACCCAGTACTTC	CSVQGRLLETQYF
.	TRBJ1-1	TRBV12-5	.	TGTGCTAGTGGCCCCACTCAGGGCATGAACACTGAAGCTTTCTTT	CASGPTQGMNTEAFF
.	TRBJ1-4	TRBV20-1	.	TGCAGTGCCAGGACAAATGAAAAACTGTTTTTT	CSARTNEKLFF
.	TRBJ1-2	TRBV6-6	.	TGTGCCAGCAGGAATGCAGGGATTATGGATGGCTACACCTTC	CASRNAGIMDGYTF
.	TRBJ2-1	TRBV4-3	.	TGCGCCAGCAGCCAAGAGACAGGCCCGGGGGGAGTTGAGCAGTTCTTC	CASSQETGPGGVEQFF
.	TRBJ2-2	TRBV4-1	.	TGCGCCAGCAGCCAAGGTCCCCCGGGCACCGGGGAGCTGTTTTTT	CASSQGPPGTGELFF
.	TRBJ1-5	TRBV2	TRBD1	TGTGCCAGCAGTGAAATAGGGAAGGGGGCTGGGCAGCCCCAGCATTTT	CASSEIGKGAGQPQHF
.	TRBJ2-5	TRBV30	.	TGTGCCTGGAGTAATTCGTACCAAGAGACCCAGTACTTC	CAWSNSYQETQYF
.	TRBJ2-1	TRBV28	.	TGTGCCAGCAGTTCCGTAGTGGGACATCCGAGCTCCTACAATGAGCAGTTCTTC	CASSSVVGHPSSYNEQFF